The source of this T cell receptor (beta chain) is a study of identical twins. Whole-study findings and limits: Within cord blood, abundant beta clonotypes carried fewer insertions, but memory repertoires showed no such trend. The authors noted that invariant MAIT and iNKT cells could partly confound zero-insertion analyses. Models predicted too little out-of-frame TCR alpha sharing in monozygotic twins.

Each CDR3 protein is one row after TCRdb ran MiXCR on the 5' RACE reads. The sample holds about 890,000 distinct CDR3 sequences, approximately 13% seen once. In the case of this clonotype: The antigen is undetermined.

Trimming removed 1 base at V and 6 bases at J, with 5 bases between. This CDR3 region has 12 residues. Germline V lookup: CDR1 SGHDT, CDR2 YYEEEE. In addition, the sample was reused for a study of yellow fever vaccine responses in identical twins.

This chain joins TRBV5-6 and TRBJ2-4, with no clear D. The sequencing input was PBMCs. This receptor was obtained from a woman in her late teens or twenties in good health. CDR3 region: CASSLFTNIQYF. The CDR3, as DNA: TGTGCCAGCAGCTTGTTCACAAACATTCAGTACTTC.